The 27 T cell receptor beta chains below come from one sample, sequenced in a study of OX40 agonist ivuxolimab in advanced cancers. Profiled with immunoSEQ multiplex PCR; TCRdb holds only in-frame clones, not every one. Of tens of thousands of clones in the sample, more than 75% were seen once. The sample was CD4+ or CD8+ T cells sorted from blood, taken in a trial of the OX40 agonist ivuxolimab. These receptor sequences come from an adult with an advanced solid tumor such as melanoma, head and neck, liver or kidney cancer.

This chain links TRBV6-1 with TRBJ2-7; 11 bases fit TRBD1. The J segment lost 3 bases and the V segment lost 8 bases, leaving 9 bases of the junction unmatched. The germline gives CDR1 MNHNS, CDR2 SASEGT. CDR3 length: 15 amino acids. This chain's CDR3 is CASGTGGAHYYEQYF. The CDR3 DNA is TGTGCCAGCGGGACAGGGGGAGCGCACTACTACGAGCAGTACTTC.

This clone occurred once. V is TRBV6-5 and J is TRBJ2-7; TRBD1 agrees at 7 bases. V lost 5 bases to trimming and J lost 2 bases; unmatched junction nucleotides: 3. Germline-derived CDR1 and CDR2 are MNHEY and SVGAGI. This CDR3 spans 13 amino acids. CDR3 nucleotide sequence: TGTGCCAGCAGTACCGGGACAGCCTACGAGCAGTACTTC. Amino acid sequence: CASSTGTAYEQYF.

Only one count was recorded for this clone. The chain employs TRBV11-2 and TRBJ2-7, with 14 bases matching TRBD2. In germline, CDR1 is SGHAT, CDR2 FQNNGV. The trim removed 3 bases at V and 4 bases at J, leaving 8 bases unmatched. The CDR3 has 17 amino acids. The CDR3 DNA follows: TGTGCCAGCAGCTTTGGACTAGCGGGGGGACTAGGTTACGAGCAGTACTTC. Residues: CASSFGLAGGLGYEQYF.

This chain connects TRBV9 to TRBJ2-6; 7 positions match TRBD2. Germline CDR1 is SGDLS and CDR2 is YYNGEE. The CDR3 length is 21 residues. The V segment lost 4 bases and the J segment 0 bases; nucleotides outside the gene matches: 19. DNA of the CDR3: TGTGCCAGCAGCCCCGGAACGGGGGGTCAAATTACCTACTCTGGGGCCAACGTCCTGACTTTC. Translating gives CASSPGTGGQITYSGANVLTF.

In its sample, this clone was seen once. The junction does not match germline at one end; this may be a read error. This chain uses TRBV5-4 with TRBJ2-3, with 10 bases matching TRBD2. Germline CDR1 SGHNT, CDR2 YYREEE (reference sequence). The CDR3 contains 18 residues. The CDR3 DNA is TGTGTCAGCGGGGACACAACCCTACTAGCGGGATCCACAGATACGCAGTATTTT. The encoded protein is CVSGDTTLLAGSTDTQYF.

The V and J genes are TRBV27 and TRBJ1-6; TRBD1 matches at 8 bases. The V gene end was trimmed by 5 bases and the J gene end by 4 bases; junction bases not matched to a gene: 7. Germline lookup yields CDR1 MNHEY and CDR2 SMNVEV (reference sequence). This CDR3 is 16 amino acids long. DNA of the CDR3: TGTGCCAGCAGTGCATCCGGGACAGGTTATAATTCACCCCTCCACTTT. Protein sequence: CASSASGTGYNSPLHF.

The V and J genes are TRBV2 and TRBJ2-2; D might be TRBD2 (7 bases). Germline CDR1 is SNHLY and CDR2 is FYNNEI. This CDR3 spans 16 amino acids. V was shortened by 3 bases and J by 4 bases, with 15 bases between the two germline ends. The CDR3 loop reads CASSDPAGAATGELFF. The CDR3 DNA reads TGTGCCAGCAGTGATCCCGCGGGGGCTGCCACCGGGGAGCTGTTTTTT.

Note on this clone: Other nucleotide sequences from this sample produce the same CDR3. The chain couples TRBV18 to TRBJ1-5; the D gene is possibly TRBD1 (6 bases). The germline V gene encodes CDR1 KGHSH and CDR2 LQKENI. The V end lost 2 bases, the J end lost 6 bases, and 11 bases lay between the germline ends. This CDR3 region has 14 residues. This chain's CDR3 is CASSPGGGGQPQHF. DNA for the CDR3: TGTGCCAGCTCACCAGGGGGCGGTGGTCAGCCCCAGCATTTT.

This chain links TRBV13 with TRBJ2-4; D may match TRBD1 or TRBD2 (5 bases each). The V and J ends lost 5 bases and 1 base respectively, with 24 bases between them. Germline loops: CDR1 PRHDT, CDR2 FYEKMQ (reference sequence). The CDR3 loop spans 19 amino acids. The CDR3 here is CASSVRGILDEGAKNIQYF. CDR3 nucleotide sequence: TGTGCCAGCAGCGTACGGGGCATACTGGACGAAGGGGCCAAAAACATTCAGTACTTC.

The V gene is TRBV13, the J gene TRBJ2-1; D possibly corresponds to TRBD2 (5 bases). Germline V gene lookup returns CDR1 PRHDT and CDR2 FYEKMQ (reference sequence). Trimming cost V 6 bases and J 4 bases, with 16 bases left between them. This CDR3 comprises 15 residues. CDR3 amino acids: CASRAPAVGYNEQFF. The CDR3 coding sequence is TGTGCCAGCAGGGCACCAGCGGTCGGTTACAATGAGCAGTTCTTC.

The chain has TRBV29-1 and TRBJ2-7, with 9 bases lining up with TRBD1. V lost 7 bases to trimming and J lost 1 base; unmatched junction nucleotides: 5. Germline V gene sequence: CDR1 SQVTM, CDR2 ANQGSEA. CDR3 length: 13 residues. The CDR3 reads CSGGQGNSYEQYF. For the CDR3, the DNA is TGCAGCGGGGGACAGGGTAATTCCTACGAGCAGTACTTC.

The chain has TRBV28 and TRBJ2-3; D call uncertain. The V and J ends lost 3 bases and 1 base respectively, with 8 bases between them. CDR1 is MDHEN and CDR2 is SYDVKM in the germline V gene. The CDR3 has 14 residues. CDR3 amino acids: CASSLSDGTDTQYF. The DNA for the CDR3 is TGTGCCAGCAGTTTGTCCGATGGCACAGATACGCAGTATTTT. Full variable domain (missing parts from reference TRBV28 and TRBJ2-3): DVKVTQSSRYLVKRTGEKVFLECVQDMDHENMFWYRQDPGLGLRLIYFSYDVKMKEKGDIPEGYSVSREKKERFSLILESASTNQTSMYLCASSLSDGTDTQYFGPGTRLTVL.

The rearrangement links TRBV21-1 to TRBJ2-1; the D call TRBD2 from the table was never checked on the DNA. TRBV21-1 is a listed pseudogene. The CDR3 totals 16 residues. CDR3 protein: CASSKVSPSSYNEQFF. The CDR3 DNA reads TGTGCCAGCAGCAAAGTTTCCCCTAGCTCCTACAATGAGCAGTTCTTC.

Notes on this clone: Distinct nucleotide sequences in the sample also encode this CDR3. The chain is built from TRBV5-6 and TRBJ2-7; TRBD1 agrees at 10 bases. Germline V gene lookup returns CDR1 SGHDT and CDR2 YYEEEE. Trimming cost V 4 bases and J 2 bases; bases outside gene matches: 3. The CDR3 loop spans 14 amino acids. The CDR3 nucleotides are TGTGCCAGCAGCCTCGGGACAGGGGCCTACGAGCAGTACTTC. As protein: CASSLGTGAYEQYF.

This chain uses TRBV4-2 with TRBJ2-7; D is unclear. The CDR3 extends over 17 amino acids. Looked up from germline, CDR1 is LGHNA and CDR2 is YNFKEQ. V was clipped by 1 base and J by 6 bases, with 22 bases between them. In nucleotides, the CDR3 is TGTGCCAGCAGCCAAGTTGGAGTCGGGCTGGACCGCGGCGAGCAGTACTTC. Amino acid sequence: CASSQVGVGLDRGEQYF.

The genes are TRBV7-6 and TRBJ1-1, with unresolved D. CDR1 and CDR2 (germline): SGHVS, FNYEAQ. The V end was cut by 2 bases, the J end by 1 base, with 5 bases between. The CDR3 is 13 residues long. CDR3: CASSLWENTEAFF. In DNA, the CDR3 is TGTGCCAGCAGCTTATGGGAGAACACTGAAGCTTTCTTT.

The rearrangement joins TRBV28 to TRBJ2-5, with unresolved D. Between the trimmed V and J ends, which lost 4 bases and 5 bases, there was a span of 26 bases. Germline V CDR1 and CDR2: MDHEN, SYDVKM. The CDR3 totals 18 residues. CDR3 coding DNA: TGTGCCAGCAGTTCCTTAATTTTGCAGGAAAATTATGAGGAGACCCAGTACTTC. Translating gives CASSSLILQENYEETQYF. The entire variable domain, with the rest obtained from reference TRBV28 and TRBJ2-5, is as follows: DVKVTQSSRYLVKRTGEKVFLECVQDMDHENMFWYRQDPGLGLRLIYFSYDVKMKEKGDIPEGYSVSREKKERFSLILESASTNQTSMYLCASSSLILQENYEETQYFGPGTRLLVL.

The chain has TRBV7-6 and TRBJ2-7, with D possibly TRBD1 on 5 matching bases. The CDR3 runs to 15 residues. Trimming left V 0 bases short and J 5 bases short, with 14 bases between. CDR1 is SGHVS and CDR2 is FNYEAQ in the germline V gene. The CDR3 here is CASSLATARWDEQYF. The DNA of the CDR3 is TGTGCCAGCAGCTTAGCGACAGCCCGCTGGGACGAGCAGTACTTC.

The V gene is TRBV6-5, the J gene TRBJ2-3; TRBD1 is a possible D gene (6 bases). The germline CDR1 and CDR2 sequences are MNHEY and SVGAGI. V lost 6 bases and J lost 0, with 10 bases in between. The CDR3 extends over 14 amino acids. The CDR3, as DNA: TGTGCCAGCAGCTTCCAGGGGAGCACAGATACGCAGTATTTT. It encodes CASSFQGSTDTQYF.

The chain carries TRBV19 and TRBJ2-5; perhaps D is TRBD1 or TRBD2 (6 bases each). Per the germline V gene, CDR1 is LNHDA and CDR2 is SQIVND (reference sequence). CDR3 size: 15 residues. V was clipped by 3 bases and J by 2 bases, with 13 bases between them. The CDR3 DNA sequence: TGTGCCAGTAGTATCCGGGGGCAACGTCAAGAGACCCAGTACTTC. Amino acids: CASSIRGQRQETQYF.

The rearrangement uses TRBV4-1 and TRBJ2-7; D remains ambiguous. The CDR3 has 14 residues. Germline V gene sequence: CDR1 MGHRA, CDR2 YSYEKL. V was clipped by 0 bases and J by 3 bases, with 9 bases between them. Written as DNA, the CDR3 is TGCGCCAGCAGCCAAGAGCGAGGTTACTACGAGCAGTACTTC. This translates into CASSQERGYYEQYF.

This clone was recorded a few times. J is TRBJ2-5 and V is TRBV4-1; TRBD2 might be the D (5 bases). Germline V CDR1 and CDR2: MGHRA, YSYEKL. The CDR3 length is 16 residues. V was trimmed by 1 base and J by 7 bases, leaving 19 bases between them. The CDR3 protein is CASSQGGSDVLLTQYF. The CDR3, as DNA: TGCGCCAGCAGCCAAGGAGGGAGCGATGTCCTTCTGACCCAGTACTTC.

This chain uses TRBV6-1 with TRBJ2-7; D not certain. V lost 2 bases and J lost 3, with 11 bases in between. The length of the CDR3 is 14 residues. Germline V gene sequence: CDR1 MNHNS, CDR2 SASEGT. This chain's CDR3 is CASSERPGFYEQYF. The CDR3 bases are TGTGCCAGCAGTGAACGGCCAGGCTTCTACGAGCAGTACTTC.

The chain couples TRBV7-6 to TRBJ2-1; D is ambiguous. Germline V gene data show CDR1 as SGHVS and CDR2 as FNYEAQ. This CDR3 comprises 15 residues. V gave up 4 bases and J gave up 0 bases, with 10 bases separating them. The CDR3 region is CASSSEASSYNEQFF. The CDR3 DNA is TGTGCCAGCAGCTCAGAGGCCAGCTCCTACAATGAGCAGTTCTTC.

This clone showed up many times. The chain uses TRBV6-5 and TRBJ1-1; tentatively, D is TRBD1 (6 bases). This CDR3 contains 15 residues. Germline CDR1 is MNHEY and CDR2 is SVGAGI. The germline V and J ends were trimmed by 0 bases and 5 bases, with 13 bases remaining between them. CDR3 region: CASSYSTGGWTEAFF. CDR3 DNA sequence: TGTGCCAGCAGTTACTCGACTGGGGGCTGGACTGAAGCTTTCTTT.

The chain combines TRBV4-3 with TRBJ2-7; D not certain. V was pared by 1 base and J by 4 bases, with 23 bases between. The CDR3 runs 18 residues. Germline CDR1 reads LGHNA; CDR2 reads YSLEER. CDR3: CASSQGTEPGLHSYEQYF. CDR3 nucleotides: TGCGCCAGCAGCCAAGGTACCGAACCGGGTCTCCATTCGTACGAGCAGTACTTC.

This clone has a single count. The rearrangement joins TRBV2 to TRBJ2-2; D not certain. The CDR3 contains 12 residues. Germline V gives CDR1 SNHLY, CDR2 FYNNEI. Trimming stripped 0 bases from V and 8 bases from J, with 4 bases between. As DNA, the CDR3 is TGTGCCAGCAGTGAAGCGGCGGGGGAGCTGTTTTTT. Its protein is CASSEAAGELFF.